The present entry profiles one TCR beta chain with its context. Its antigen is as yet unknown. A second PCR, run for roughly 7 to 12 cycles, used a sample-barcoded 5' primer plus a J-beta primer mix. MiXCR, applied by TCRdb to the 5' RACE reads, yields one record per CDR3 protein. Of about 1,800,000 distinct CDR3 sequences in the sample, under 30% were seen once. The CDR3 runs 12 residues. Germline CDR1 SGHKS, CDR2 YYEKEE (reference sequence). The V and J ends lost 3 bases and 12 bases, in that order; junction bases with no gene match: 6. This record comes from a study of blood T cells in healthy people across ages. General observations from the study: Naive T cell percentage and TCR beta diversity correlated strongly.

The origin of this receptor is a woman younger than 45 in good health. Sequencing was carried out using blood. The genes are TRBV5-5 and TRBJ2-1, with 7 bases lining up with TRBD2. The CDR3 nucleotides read TGTGCCAGCAGCTATGGCGGGGGTGGGCAGTTCTTC. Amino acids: CASSYGGGGQFF.